What follows are 4 T cell receptor beta chains derived from one specimen sequenced in a study of blood T cell repertoires in COVID-19 (dated by TCRdb to 2020 to 2021). Library generation was performed with the immunoSEQ multiplex PCR assay. The clones in this table, taken by TCRdb from immuneACCESS, are in-frame only. Not every clone is retained; where verified, under half of the shortfall comes from an unresolved V gene, and the cause of the rest is unknown. The sample includes over 300,000 clones, with 70% to 90% observed a single time. The ten largest account for approximately 5.3% of the sample. The specimen was PBMCs or T cells enriched from blood (not recorded which). Source of these receptors: a woman aged 25 to 39 who had recovered from COVID-19.

This clone was found a few times. V is TRBV4-2 and J is TRBJ1-2; D remains unclear. This CDR3 contains 13 residues. Germline lookup yields CDR1 LGHNA and CDR2 YNFKEQ. Between the trimmed V and J ends, which lost 5 bases and 8 bases, there was a span of 15 bases. As DNA, the CDR3 is TGTGCCAGCAGCGCTCAGAAGATCGGGGGCTACACCTTC. Protein sequence: CASSAQKIGGYTF.

The rearrangement joins TRBV11-2 to TRBJ2-1; 10 bases are a match to TRBD1. Germline CDR1 is SGHAT and CDR2 is FQNNGV. This CDR3 is built from 16 residues. V shed 1 base, J shed 8 bases, and the junction held 8 bases outside the gene matches. The CDR3 is CASSLGTGTGDHEQFF. As DNA, the CDR3 is TGTGCCAGCAGCTTAGGGACCGGGACAGGGGACCATGAGCAGTTCTTC.

This chain joins TRBV16 and TRBJ1-6, with 10 bases identical to TRBD1. This CDR3 has 15 amino acids. Germline V lookup: CDR1 KGHSY, CDR2 FQNENV. V lost 0 bases, J lost 7 bases, and 0 bases stayed unmatched. In DNA form, the CDR3 reads TGTGCCAGCAGCCAATCGGGACAGGGGAATTCACCCCTCCACTTT. Its protein product is CASSQSGQGNSPLHF.

V usage is TRBV28 and J usage is TRBJ2-7, with a weak D call TRBD1 (6 bases). Germline V gives CDR1 MDHEN, CDR2 SYDVKM. Trimming removed 4 bases from V and 2 bases from J, with 15 bases in between. The CDR3 is 15 residues long. The CDR3 here is CASSSPGQDAYEQYF. DNA for the CDR3: TGTGCCAGCAGTTCACCGGGACAAGACGCCTACGAGCAGTACTTC.